Sequencing of this T cell receptor beta chain was carried out in a study of T cell clonotyping in hematopoietic cell transplantation. Study-wide results and limits: Higher Inverse Simpson Index values in graft donor and pretransplant recipient predicted broader posttransplant TCR diversity. At the given depth, recipient repertoires were over 97% de novo clonotypes.

V dropped 2 bases and J dropped 8; count of bases not matched to a gene: 8. CDR1 and CDR2 (germline): SGHVS, FQNEAQ. CDR3 size: 16 residues. Specified time point: recipient sample about 28 days before transplant, after cytoreduction. Comments on this clone: Antigen specificity is unknown.

Sequencing was performed with immunoSEQ multiplex PCR; in TCRdb, only in-frame clones are kept and a portion is missing. This table holds roughly 28,000 clones, about 92% found once. This receptor was obtained from a man aged 45-60 years with acute myeloid leukemia. Some clones in this sample may be carry-over from other donors' samples. The chain uses TRBV7-8 and TRBJ2-1, with 11 bases identical to TRBD1. Sequencing used peripheral blood mononuclear cells, obtained before stem cell transplant. The DNA for the CDR3 is TGTGCCAGCAGCTTAATCCTCGGGACAGGGGGTCATGAGCAGTTCTTC. Its translation: CASSLILGTGGHEQFF. Full variable domain (remainder filled in from reference TRBV7-8 and TRBJ2-1): GAGVSQSPRYKVAKRGQDVALRCDPISGHVSLFWYQQALGQGPEFLTYFQNEAQLDKSGLPSDRFFAERPEGSVSTLKIQRTQQEDSAVYLCASSLILGTGGHEQFFGPGTRLTVL.